The next 8 T cell receptor beta chains were all read from a single sample in a study of blood T cell repertoires in COVID-19. Only in-frame clones appear in the TCRdb table, and some are missing; sequencing was by immunoSEQ multiplex PCR. The data contain approximately 300,000 clones, more than 80% of them seen just once; the ten biggest clones take up roughly 6.7%. The sequencing sample was made of peripheral blood. The receptors come from a man aged 18 to 30 who had recovered from COVID-19.

The chain has TRBV27 and TRBJ2-7, with D unresolved. Germline CDR1 is MNHEY and CDR2 is SMNVEV (reference sequence). The V and J ends lost 4 bases and 9 bases respectively, with 19 bases between them. CDR3 length: 14 residues. This chain's CDR3 is CASSSYDSTSWQYF. The CDR3 DNA is TGTGCCAGCAGTTCCTATGACTCGACCTCGTGGCAGTACTTC.

The chain couples TRBV14 to TRBJ2-7; 10 positions match TRBD2. The CDR3 totals 15 residues. The V gene's germline CDR1 is SGHDN and CDR2 FVKESK. V shed 3 bases and J 1 base; nucleotides not matched to a gene: 3. The CDR3 protein is CASSQVAGGSYEQYF. The CDR3 DNA reads TGTGCCAGCAGCCAGGTAGCGGGGGGTTCCTACGAGCAGTACTTC.

The V call is TRBV2, the J call TRBJ2-1; TRBD2 agrees at 7 bases. CDR1 and CDR2 from the germline V gene are SNHLY and FYNNEI. The CDR3 consists of 13 residues. V lost 2 bases to trimming and J lost 12 bases; unmatched junction nucleotides: 7. The CDR3 sequence: CASSEPPQRGQFF. The CDR3 DNA sequence: TGTGCCAGCAGTGAACCCCCCCAGCGGGGGCAGTTCTTC.

V is TRBV3-1 (or the pseudogene TRBV3-2) and J is TRBJ2-6; D unclear. This CDR3 has 16 amino acids. V lost 0 bases, J lost 0 bases, and 6 bases lay in between. Germline CDR1 and CDR2: LGHDT and YNNKEL (reference sequence). The CDR3 region has the DNA TGTGCCAGCAGCCAAGAAGATAGCTCTGGGGCCAACGTCCTGACTTTC. This translates into CASSQEDSSGANVLTF.

CDR3 coding DNA: TGTGCCAGCAGTTACAGCGGCGGGGGAACAGATACGCAGTATTTT. As protein: CASSYSGGGTDTQYF. The J gene is TRBJ2-3, the V gene TRBV6-5; 7 bases are a match to TRBD2. V lost 2 bases to trimming and J lost 3 bases; unmatched junction nucleotides: 5. This CDR3 has 15 residues. CDR1 is MNHEY, CDR2 SVGAGI, per germline.

The chain employs TRBV30 and TRBJ1-4; 8 bases are a match to TRBD1. Trimming at V came to 5 bases and at J to 8 bases, leaving 7 bases not matched to a gene. CDR1 is GTSNPN, CDR2 SVGIG, per germline (reference sequence). There are 13 residues in the CDR3. This CDR3 is CAWEQGGREKLFF. The CDR3 nucleotides are TGTGCCTGGGAACAGGGGGGGAGGGAAAAACTGTTTTTT.

The chain recombines TRBV12-3 or TRBV12-4 with TRBJ1-6, with D uncertain. V was shortened by 6 bases and J by 8 bases, with 11 bases between the two germline ends. The CDR3 loop spans 13 amino acids. The CDR3 reads CASRPDGDSPLHF. CDR3 sequence (DNA): TGTGCCAGCAGACCCGATGGAGATTCACCCCTCCACTTT.

CDR3 sequence reads: CASSFRTGAVYEQYF. CDR3 coding DNA: TGTGCCAGCAGTTTCCGGACAGGGGCAGTCTACGAGCAGTACTTC. The chain couples TRBV6-5 to TRBJ2-7; 9 bases agree with TRBD1. The junction had 7 bases not matched to a gene; V was cut back by 4 bases and J by 3 bases. The CDR3 sequence is 15 residues long. Germline CDR1 reads MNHEY; CDR2 reads SVGAGI.